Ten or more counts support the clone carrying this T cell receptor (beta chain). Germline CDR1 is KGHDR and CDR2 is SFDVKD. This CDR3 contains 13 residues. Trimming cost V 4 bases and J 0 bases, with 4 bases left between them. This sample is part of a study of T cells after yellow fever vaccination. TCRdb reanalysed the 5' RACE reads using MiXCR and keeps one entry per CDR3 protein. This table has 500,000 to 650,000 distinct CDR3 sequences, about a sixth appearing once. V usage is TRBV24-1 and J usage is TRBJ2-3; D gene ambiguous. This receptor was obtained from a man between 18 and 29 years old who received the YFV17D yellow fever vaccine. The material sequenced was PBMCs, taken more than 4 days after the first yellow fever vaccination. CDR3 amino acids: CATSDPSTDTQYF. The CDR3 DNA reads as TGTGCCACCAGTGACCCGAGCACAGATACGCAGTATTTT.